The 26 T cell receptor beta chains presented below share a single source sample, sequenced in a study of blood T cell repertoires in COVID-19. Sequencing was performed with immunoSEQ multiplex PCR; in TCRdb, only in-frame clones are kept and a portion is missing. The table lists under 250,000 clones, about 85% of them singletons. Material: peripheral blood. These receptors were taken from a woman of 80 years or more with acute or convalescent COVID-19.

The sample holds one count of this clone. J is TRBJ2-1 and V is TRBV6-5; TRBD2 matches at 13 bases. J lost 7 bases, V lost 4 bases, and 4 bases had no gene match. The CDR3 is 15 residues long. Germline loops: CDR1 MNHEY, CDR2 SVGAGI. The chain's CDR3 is CASSLLAGGPNEQFF. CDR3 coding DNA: TGTGCCAGCAGTTTACTAGCGGGAGGGCCTAATGAGCAGTTCTTC.

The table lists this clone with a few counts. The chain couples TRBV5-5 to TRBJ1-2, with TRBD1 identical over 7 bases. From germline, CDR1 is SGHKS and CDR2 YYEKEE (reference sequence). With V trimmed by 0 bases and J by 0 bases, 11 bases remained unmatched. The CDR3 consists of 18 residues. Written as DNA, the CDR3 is TGTGCCAGCAGCTTGGCGGGTGTGAGGGGGCTGGCTAACTATGGCTACACCTTC. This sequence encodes CASSLAGVRGLANYGYTF.

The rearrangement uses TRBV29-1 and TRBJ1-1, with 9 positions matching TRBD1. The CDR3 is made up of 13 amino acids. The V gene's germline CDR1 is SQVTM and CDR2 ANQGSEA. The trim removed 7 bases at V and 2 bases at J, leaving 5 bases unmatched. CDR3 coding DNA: TGCAGCGCCAGACAGGGGGAAAACACTGAAGCTTTCTTT. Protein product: CSARQGENTEAFF.

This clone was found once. The CDR3 DNA reads TGTGCCTGGAGATTGACAGGGGATGGGCAGCCCCAGCATTTT. The encoded protein is CAWRLTGDGQPQHF. The rearrangement links TRBV30 to TRBJ1-5; 8 positions agree with TRBD1. The germline gives CDR1 GTSNPN, CDR2 SVGIG (reference sequence). V lost 3 bases to trimming and J lost 7 bases; unmatched junction nucleotides: 8. The CDR3 sequence is 14 residues long.

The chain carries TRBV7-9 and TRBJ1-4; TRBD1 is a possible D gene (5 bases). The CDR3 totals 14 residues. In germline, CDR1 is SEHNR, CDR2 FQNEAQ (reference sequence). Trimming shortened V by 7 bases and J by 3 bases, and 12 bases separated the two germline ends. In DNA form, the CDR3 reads TGTGCCAGCATCGGTGGCAGGGCTAATGAAAAACTGTTTTTT. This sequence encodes CASIGGRANEKLFF.

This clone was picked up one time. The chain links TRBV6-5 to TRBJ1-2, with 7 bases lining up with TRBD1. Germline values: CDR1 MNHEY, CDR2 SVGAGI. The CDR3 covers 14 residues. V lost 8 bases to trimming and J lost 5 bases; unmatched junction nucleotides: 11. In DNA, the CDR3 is TGTGCCAGCTTAAAAACGACAGGGACGTATGGCTACACCTTC. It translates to CASLKTTGTYGYTF.

The CDR3: CASSANPSSPRDEQFF. CDR3 bases: TGTGCCAGCAGCGCAAACCCATCGTCTCCGCGGGATGAGCAGTTCTTC. The chain links TRBV9 to TRBJ2-1; tentative D call: TRBD2 (5 bases). Germline V CDR1 and CDR2: SGDLS, YYNGEE. V was pared by 3 bases and J by 8 bases, with 21 bases between. This CDR3 region has 16 residues.

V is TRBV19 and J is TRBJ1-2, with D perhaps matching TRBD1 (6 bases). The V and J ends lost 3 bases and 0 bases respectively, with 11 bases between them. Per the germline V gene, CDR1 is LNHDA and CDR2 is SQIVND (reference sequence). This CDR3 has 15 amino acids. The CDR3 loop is CASSISRGANYGYTF. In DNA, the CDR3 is TGTGCCAGTAGTATTTCCAGGGGAGCTAACTATGGCTACACCTTC.

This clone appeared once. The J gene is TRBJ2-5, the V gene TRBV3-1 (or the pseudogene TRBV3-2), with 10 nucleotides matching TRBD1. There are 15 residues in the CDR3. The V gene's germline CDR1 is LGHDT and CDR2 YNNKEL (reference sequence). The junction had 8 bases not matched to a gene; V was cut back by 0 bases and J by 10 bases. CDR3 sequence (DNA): TGTGCCAGCAGCCAAGATGATAGGACAGGGGGGTTCCAGTACTTC. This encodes CASSQDDRTGGFQYF.

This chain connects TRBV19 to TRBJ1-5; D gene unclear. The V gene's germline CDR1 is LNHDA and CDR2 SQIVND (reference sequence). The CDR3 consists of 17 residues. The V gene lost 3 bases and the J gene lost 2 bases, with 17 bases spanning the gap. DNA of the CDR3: TGTGCCAGTAGTATTAGTGACCTCCCCGGAGGCAATCAGCCCCAGCATTTT. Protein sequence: CASSISDLPGGNQPQHF.

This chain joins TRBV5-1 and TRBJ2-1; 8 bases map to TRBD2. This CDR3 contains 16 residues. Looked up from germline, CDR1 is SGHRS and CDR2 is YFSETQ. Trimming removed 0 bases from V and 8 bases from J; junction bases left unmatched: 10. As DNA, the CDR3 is TGCGCCAGCAGCTTGGGTCGGACTAGCCCTTATGATGAGCAGTTCTTC. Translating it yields CASSLGRTSPYDEQFF.

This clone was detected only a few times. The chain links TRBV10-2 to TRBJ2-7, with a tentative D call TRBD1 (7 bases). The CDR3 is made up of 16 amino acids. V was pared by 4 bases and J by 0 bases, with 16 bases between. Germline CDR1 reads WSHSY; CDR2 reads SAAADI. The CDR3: CASSAGGTVSSYEQYF. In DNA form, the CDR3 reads TGCGCCAGCAGTGCAGGGGGGACAGTGAGCTCCTACGAGCAGTACTTC.

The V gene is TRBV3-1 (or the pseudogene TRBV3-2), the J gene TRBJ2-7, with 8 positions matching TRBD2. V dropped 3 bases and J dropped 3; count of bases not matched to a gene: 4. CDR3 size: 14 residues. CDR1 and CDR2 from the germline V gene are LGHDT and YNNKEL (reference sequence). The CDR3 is CASSHLAGNYEQYF. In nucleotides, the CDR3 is TGTGCCAGCAGCCATTTAGCGGGGAACTACGAGCAGTACTTC.

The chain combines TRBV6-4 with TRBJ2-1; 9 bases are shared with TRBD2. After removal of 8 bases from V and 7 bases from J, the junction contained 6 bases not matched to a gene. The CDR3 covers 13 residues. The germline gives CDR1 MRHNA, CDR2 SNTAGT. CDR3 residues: CASAFSGSNEQFF. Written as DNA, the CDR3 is TGTGCCAGCGCCTTTAGCGGGAGTAATGAGCAGTTCTTC.

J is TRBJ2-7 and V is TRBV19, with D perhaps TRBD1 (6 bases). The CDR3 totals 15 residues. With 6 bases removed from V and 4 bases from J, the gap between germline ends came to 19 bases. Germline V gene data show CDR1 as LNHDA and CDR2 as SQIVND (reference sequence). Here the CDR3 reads CASSGTSPHPYEQYF. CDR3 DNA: TGTGCCAGTAGCGGGACATCCCCCCACCCTTACGAGCAGTACTTC. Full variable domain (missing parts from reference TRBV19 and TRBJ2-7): DGGITQSPKYLFRKEGQNVTLSCEQNLNHDAMYWYRQDPGQGLRLIYYSQIVNDFQKGDIAEGYSVSREKKESFPLTVTSAQKNPTAFYLCASSGTSPHPYEQYFGPGTRLTVT.

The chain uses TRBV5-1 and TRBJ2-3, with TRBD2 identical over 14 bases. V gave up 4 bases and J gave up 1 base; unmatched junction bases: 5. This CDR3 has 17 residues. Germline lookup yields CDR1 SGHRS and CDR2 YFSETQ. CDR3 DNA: TGCGCCAGCAGCATAGGACTAGCGGGGGGAGGCACAGATACGCAGTATTTT. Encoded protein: CASSIGLAGGGTDTQYF.

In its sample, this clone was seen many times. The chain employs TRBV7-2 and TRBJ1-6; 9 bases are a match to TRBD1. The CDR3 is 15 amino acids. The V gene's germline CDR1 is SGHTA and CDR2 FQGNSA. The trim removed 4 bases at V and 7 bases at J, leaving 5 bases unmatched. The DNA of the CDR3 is TGTGCCAGCAGCTACATGGACAGGGGCAATTCACCCCTCCACTTT. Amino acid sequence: CASSYMDRGNSPLHF.

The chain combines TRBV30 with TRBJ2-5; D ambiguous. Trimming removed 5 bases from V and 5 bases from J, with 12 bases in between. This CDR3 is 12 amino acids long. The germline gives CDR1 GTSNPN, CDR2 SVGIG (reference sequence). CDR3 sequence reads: CAWGLTTETQYF. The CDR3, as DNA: TGTGCCTGGGGCTTGACAACGGAGACCCAGTACTTC.

CDR3: CASSLKAGGNTFATNEKLFF. In nucleotides, the CDR3 is TGTGCCAGCAGCTTAAAGGCAGGAGGGAACACTTTTGCAACTAATGAAAAACTGTTTTTT. The chain has TRBV7-3 and TRBJ1-4; D is uncertain. V was shortened by 1 base and J by 0 bases, with 21 bases between the two germline ends. CDR1 is SGHTA, CDR2 FQGTGA, per germline. This CDR3 is 20 amino acids long.

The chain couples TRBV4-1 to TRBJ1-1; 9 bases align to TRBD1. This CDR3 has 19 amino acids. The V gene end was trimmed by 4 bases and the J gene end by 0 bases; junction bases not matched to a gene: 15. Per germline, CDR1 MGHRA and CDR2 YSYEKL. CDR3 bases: TGCGCCAGCAGCCCTCAGGCTCCGGGACAGGGCATAATGAACACTGAAGCTTTCTTT. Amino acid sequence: CASSPQAPGQGIMNTEAFF.

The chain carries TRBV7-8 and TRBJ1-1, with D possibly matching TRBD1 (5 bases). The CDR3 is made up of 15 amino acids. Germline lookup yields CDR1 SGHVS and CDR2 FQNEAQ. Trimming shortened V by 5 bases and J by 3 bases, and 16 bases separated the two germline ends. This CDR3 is CASSPIGGVDTEAFF. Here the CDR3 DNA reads TGTGCCAGCAGCCCAATTGGAGGGGTGGACACTGAAGCTTTCTTT.

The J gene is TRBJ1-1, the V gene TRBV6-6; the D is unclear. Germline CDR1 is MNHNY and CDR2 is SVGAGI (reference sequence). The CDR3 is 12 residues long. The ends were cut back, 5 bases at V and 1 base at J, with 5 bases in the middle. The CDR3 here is CASSSKNTEAFF. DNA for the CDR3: TGTGCCAGCAGTAGCAAGAACACTGAAGCTTTCTTT.

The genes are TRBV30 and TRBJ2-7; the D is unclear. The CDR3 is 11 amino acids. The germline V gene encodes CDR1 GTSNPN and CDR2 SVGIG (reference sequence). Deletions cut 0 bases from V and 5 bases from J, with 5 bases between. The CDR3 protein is CAWSVLNEQYF. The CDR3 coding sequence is TGTGCCTGGAGTGTACTGAACGAGCAGTACTTC.

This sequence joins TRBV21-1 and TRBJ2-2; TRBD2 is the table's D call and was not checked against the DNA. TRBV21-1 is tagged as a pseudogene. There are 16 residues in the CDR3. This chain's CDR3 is CASSKITQGEAGELFF. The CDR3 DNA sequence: TGTGCCAGCAGCAAAATTACCCAAGGGGAGGCCGGGGAGCTGTTTTTT.

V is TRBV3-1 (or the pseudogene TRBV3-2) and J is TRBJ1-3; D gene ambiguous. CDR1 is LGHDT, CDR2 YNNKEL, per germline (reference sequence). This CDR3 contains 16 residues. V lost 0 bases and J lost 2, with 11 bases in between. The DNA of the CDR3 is TGTGCCAGCAGCCAAGAGACGACGGGGACTGGAAACACCATATATTTT. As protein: CASSQETTGTGNTIYF.

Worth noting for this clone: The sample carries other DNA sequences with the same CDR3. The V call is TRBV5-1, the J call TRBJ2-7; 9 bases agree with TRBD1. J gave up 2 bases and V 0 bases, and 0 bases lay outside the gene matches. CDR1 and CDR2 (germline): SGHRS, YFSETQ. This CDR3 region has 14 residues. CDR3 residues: CASSLGQGAYEQYF. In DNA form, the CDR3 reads TGCGCCAGCAGCTTGGGACAGGGGGCCTACGAGCAGTACTTC.